A selection of T cell receptor beta chains follows, all from one sample in a study of T cell changes during pregnancy in multiple sclerosis. Repertoires were generated with immunoSEQ multiplex PCR, while TCRdb's copy carries only in-frame clones and drops some. The data hold about 40,000 clones, with 85% to 95% observed a single time. The sequences come from CD4+ T cells from peripheral blood mononuclear cells, collected in the third trimester of pregnancy. The receptors were gathered from a female donor with multiple sclerosis, enrolled in a pregnancy study. The CDR3 runs from the conserved cysteine through the conserved F or W. Fields, in order: clone size, V gene, J gene, D gene, CDR3 protein, CDR3 DNA. The D gene is left open where the match is weak. Not every row has a clone size; where given, it reads once, few, many or a size class.

abundance: .
v_gene: TRBV9
j_gene: TRBJ2-7
d_gene: .
CDR3aa: CASSVGTVAYEQYF
CDR3nt: TGTGCCAGCAGCGTAGGAACGGTTGCCTACGAGCAGTACTTC

abundance: .
v_gene: TRBV10-3
j_gene: TRBJ1-5
d_gene: .
CDR3aa: CAINQGLNQPQHF
CDR3nt: TGTGCCATCAACCAGGGCTTAAATCAGCCCCAGCATTTT

abundance: .
v_gene: TRBV11-2
j_gene: TRBJ2-1
d_gene: .
CDR3aa: CASSSLARGTEQFF
CDR3nt: TGTGCCAGCAGCTCGTTAGCCCGGGGGACTGAGCAGTTCTTC

abundance: .
v_gene: TRBV5-1
j_gene: TRBJ2-1
d_gene: .
CDR3aa: CASSRDWGSEQFF
CDR3nt: TGCGCCAGCAGTCGGGACTGGGGCAGTGAGCAGTTCTTC

abundance: .
v_gene: TRBV19
j_gene: TRBJ1-5
d_gene: .
CDR3aa: CASSIIGGDQPQHF
CDR3nt: TGTGCCAGTAGTATAATTGGGGGGGATCAGCCCCAGCATTTT

abundance: .
v_gene: TRBV4-1
j_gene: TRBJ1-4
d_gene: TRBD1
CDR3aa: CASSHRATGRGEKLFF
CDR3nt: TGCGCCAGCAGCCATCGGGCGACAGGGCGGGGTGAAAAACTGTTTTTT

abundance: .
v_gene: TRBV18
j_gene: TRBJ2-1
d_gene: TRBD1
CDR3aa: CASSPRGQGYNEQFF
CDR3nt: TGTGCCAGCTCTCCGAGGGGACAGGGTTACAATGAGCAGTTCTTC

abundance: .
v_gene: TRBV6-1
j_gene: TRBJ1-1
d_gene: .
CDR3aa: CASSGWGPFSEAFF
CDR3nt: TGTGCCAGCAGCGGTTGGGGGCCTTTTTCTGAAGCTTTCTTT

abundance: .
v_gene: TRBV7-9
j_gene: TRBJ2-6
d_gene: .
CDR3aa: CASSLGQRGANVLTF
CDR3nt: TGTGCCAGCAGCTTAGGTCAGCGCGGGGCCAACGTCCTGACTTTC

abundance: .
v_gene: TRBV27
j_gene: TRBJ2-7
d_gene: .
CDR3aa: CASSFQGINYEQYF
CDR3nt: TGTGCCAGCAGTTTTCAGGGGATAAACTACGAGCAGTACTTC

abundance: .
v_gene: TRBV5-1
j_gene: TRBJ1-2
d_gene: .
CDR3aa: CASRTGPRDGYTF
CDR3nt: TGCGCCAGCAGAACAGGGCCGAGGGATGGCTACACCTTC

abundance: .
v_gene: TRBV9
j_gene: TRBJ2-6
d_gene: .
CDR3aa: CASSLTGANVLTF
CDR3nt: TGTGCCAGCAGCCTAACTGGGGCCAACGTCCTGACTTTC

abundance: .
v_gene: TRBV19
j_gene: TRBJ2-1
d_gene: .
CDR3aa: CASSSRGVFRGNEQFF
CDR3nt: TGTGCCAGTAGCTCCCGTGGGGTGTTTCGGGGGAATGAGCAGTTCTTC

abundance: .
v_gene: TRBV6-6
j_gene: TRBJ2-3
d_gene: .
CDR3aa: CASSYFADTQYF
CDR3nt: TGTGCCAGCAGTTACTTCGCAGATACGCAGTATTTT

abundance: .
v_gene: TRBV19
j_gene: TRBJ1-4
d_gene: TRBD1
CDR3aa: CASRPLGTANEKLFF
CDR3nt: TGTGCCAGTAGACCCTTGGGGACAGCAAATGAAAAACTGTTTTTT

abundance: .
v_gene: TRBV5-1
j_gene: TRBJ2-5
d_gene: .
CDR3aa: CASSTAVGVGETQYF
CDR3nt: TGCGCCAGCAGCACAGCGGTTGGGGTAGGGGAGACCCAGTACTTC

abundance: .
v_gene: TRBV21-1
j_gene: TRBJ2-7
d_gene: .
CDR3aa: CASRQRSLLGPGANEQYF
CDR3nt: TGTGCCAGCAGGCAAAGATCATTGTTGGGCCCGGGAGCCAACGAGCAGTACTTC

abundance: .
v_gene: TRBV4-2
j_gene: TRBJ2-1
d_gene: TRBD2
CDR3aa: CASSQDSELAGVEQFF
CDR3nt: TGTGCCAGCAGCCAAGATTCGGAGCTAGCGGGAGTGGAGCAGTTCTTC

abundance: .
v_gene: TRBV25-1
j_gene: TRBJ2-7
d_gene: TRBD2
CDR3aa: CASSSGLVGEQYF
CDR3nt: TGTGCCAGCAGTTCTGGACTAGTTGGCGAGCAGTACTTC

abundance: .
v_gene: TRBV5-1
j_gene: TRBJ2-1
d_gene: .
CDR3aa: CASSLERDLAYNEQFF
CDR3nt: TGCGCCAGCAGCTTAGAACGGGACTTAGCCTACAATGAGCAGTTCTTC

abundance: .
v_gene: TRBV19
j_gene: TRBJ1-1
d_gene: .
CDR3aa: CASNYRAQTNTEAFF
CDR3nt: TGTGCCAGCAACTACAGGGCCCAGACGAACACTGAAGCTTTCTTT

abundance: .
v_gene: TRBV30
j_gene: TRBJ2-6
d_gene: .
CDR3aa: CAWRRGRTHAGANVLTF
CDR3nt: TGTGCCTGGAGACGAGGGAGAACTCACGCTGGGGCCAACGTCCTGACTTTC

abundance: .
v_gene: TRBV5-1
j_gene: TRBJ2-5
d_gene: .
CDR3aa: CASSLGQGLAPTGETQYF
CDR3nt: TGCGCCAGCAGCTTGGGCCAGGGTTTGGCCCCGACCGGAGAGACCCAGTACTTC

abundance: .
v_gene: TRBV28
j_gene: TRBJ2-3
d_gene: TRBD2
CDR3aa: CASSSERELDTQYF
CDR3nt: TGTGCCAGCAGTTCGGAGCGGGAGTTAGATACGCAGTATTTT

abundance: .
v_gene: TRBV18
j_gene: TRBJ1-2
d_gene: TRBD1
CDR3aa: CASSPPSRDRGSSGYTF
CDR3nt: TGTGCCAGCTCACCACCAAGTCGGGACAGGGGTTCTAGTGGCTACACCTTC

abundance: .
v_gene: TRBV27
j_gene: TRBJ2-1
d_gene: TRBD2
CDR3aa: CASSFSPPSGPRVVYNEQFF
CDR3nt: TGTGCCAGCAGTTTTAGCCCCCCTAGCGGGCCTAGAGTAGTCTACAATGAGCAGTTCTTC

abundance: .
v_gene: TRBV4-2
j_gene: TRBJ2-1
d_gene: TRBD2
CDR3aa: CASSQGVTGGAYNEQFF
CDR3nt: TGTGCCAGCAGCCAAGGAGTTACCGGGGGGGCCTACAATGAGCAGTTCTTC

abundance: .
v_gene: TRBV9
j_gene: TRBJ1-2
d_gene: .
CDR3aa: CASSVHPDSWGYTF
CDR3nt: TGTGCCAGCAGCGTACACCCCGACAGTTGGGGCTACACCTTC

abundance: once
v_gene: TRBV7-8
j_gene: TRBJ2-7
d_gene: TRBD2
CDR3aa: CASSLSSSGILHEQYF
CDR3nt: TGTGCCAGCAGCTTAAGTTCTAGCGGGATTCTCCACGAGCAGTACTTC

abundance: .
v_gene: TRBV6-6
j_gene: TRBJ2-5
d_gene: .
CDR3aa: CASSTPGQNQETQYF
CDR3nt: TGTGCCAGCAGTACCCCCGGACAGAACCAAGAGACCCAGTACTTC

abundance: .
v_gene: TRBV6-6
j_gene: TRBJ2-7
d_gene: .
CDR3aa: CASSLFGNEQYF
CDR3nt: TGTGCCAGCAGTTTGTTCGGGAACGAGCAGTACTTC

abundance: .
v_gene: TRBV5-1
j_gene: TRBJ1-4
d_gene: TRBD1
CDR3aa: CASSPDRGLSNEKLFF
CDR3nt: TGCGCCAGCAGCCCCGACAGGGGCTTGTCTAATGAAAAACTGTTTTTT

abundance: .
v_gene: TRBV18
j_gene: TRBJ1-1
d_gene: TRBD1
CDR3aa: CASSGTENTEAFF
CDR3nt: TGTGCCAGCTCCGGGACAGAGAACACTGAAGCTTTCTTT

abundance: .
v_gene: TRBV7-8
j_gene: TRBJ2-6
d_gene: .
CDR3aa: CASRPGGANVLTF
CDR3nt: TGTGCCAGCAGGCCCGGTGGGGCCAACGTCCTGACTTTC

abundance: once
v_gene: TRBV4-3
j_gene: TRBJ1-3
d_gene: .
CDR3aa: CASSPPGTLDSGNTIYF
CDR3nt: TGCGCCAGCAGCCCTCCGGGGACTCTGGACTCTGGAAACACCATATATTTT

abundance: .
v_gene: TRBV20-1
j_gene: TRBJ2-3
d_gene: .
CDR3aa: CIPRDTQYF
CDR3nt: TGCATCCCGAGGGATACGCAGTATTTT

abundance: .
v_gene: TRBV5-1
j_gene: TRBJ2-5
d_gene: .
CDR3aa: CASSLASASRRETQYF
CDR3nt: TGCGCCAGCAGCTTGGCCTCAGCCTCCCGGCGGGAGACCCAGTACTTC

abundance: .
v_gene: TRBV11-2
j_gene: TRBJ2-7
d_gene: .
CDR3aa: CASSLAHLGRTYEQYF
CDR3nt: TGTGCCAGCAGCTTAGCCCATCTAGGCAGAACCTACGAGCAGTACTTC

abundance: once
v_gene: TRBV28
j_gene: TRBJ2-5
d_gene: TRBD2
CDR3aa: CASRTGGKNTQYF
CDR3nt: TGTGCCAGCAGGACGGGGGGTAAAAACACCCAGTACTTC

abundance: .
v_gene: TRBV5-1
j_gene: TRBJ1-2
d_gene: .
CDR3aa: CASSLRQAHGYTF
CDR3nt: TGCGCCAGCAGCTTGAGACAGGCCCATGGCTACACCTTC

abundance: once
v_gene: TRBV5-1
j_gene: TRBJ2-6
d_gene: .
CDR3aa: CASSLASGGGGANVLTF
CDR3nt: TGCGCCAGCAGCTTGGCGTCAGGGGGAGGTGGGGCCAACGTCCTGACTTTC

abundance: .
v_gene: TRBV6-6
j_gene: TRBJ1-1
d_gene: TRBD1
CDR3aa: CASSYVGGFTEAFF
CDR3nt: TGTGCCAGCAGTTACGTAGGGGGCTTCACTGAAGCTTTCTTT

abundance: .
v_gene: TRBV7-9
j_gene: TRBJ2-5
d_gene: TRBD2
CDR3aa: CASSLVAGVETQYF
CDR3nt: TGTGCCAGCAGCTTAGTAGCGGGAGTAGAGACCCAGTACTTC

abundance: .
v_gene: TRBV4-2
j_gene: TRBJ1-6
d_gene: .
CDR3aa: CASSQGSTYNSPLHF
CDR3nt: TGTGCCAGCAGCCAAGGTTCAACCTATAATTCACCCCTCCACTTT

abundance: few
v_gene: TRBV19
j_gene: TRBJ2-1
d_gene: .
CDR3aa: CASSIVARIRRNEQFF
CDR3nt: TGTGCCAGTAGTATAGTAGCTAGAATTAGAAGGAATGAGCAGTTCTTC

abundance: .
v_gene: TRBV6-1
j_gene: TRBJ2-7
d_gene: TRBD1
CDR3aa: CASSENWDRTYEQYF
CDR3nt: TGTGCCAGCAGTGAAAACTGGGACAGGACCTACGAGCAGTACTTC

abundance: .
v_gene: TRBV6-5
j_gene: TRBJ1-2
d_gene: .
CDR3aa: CASSGTSYGYTF
CDR3nt: TGTGCCAGCTCCGGGACAAGCTATGGCTACACCTTC

abundance: .
v_gene: TRBV5-5
j_gene: TRBJ2-7
d_gene: TRBD2
CDR3aa: CASSRGGLYEQYF
CDR3nt: TGTGCCAGCAGTCGGGGGGGGCTCTACGAGCAGTACTTC

abundance: .
v_gene: TRBV5-1
j_gene: TRBJ2-3
d_gene: TRBD2
CDR3aa: CASSWRTSGYTDTQYF
CDR3nt: TGCGCCAGCAGCTGGCGGACTAGCGGGTACACAGATACGCAGTATTTT

abundance: .
v_gene: TRBV28
j_gene: TRBJ2-7
d_gene: .
CDR3aa: CASSLPGFPYEQYF
CDR3nt: TGTGCCAGCAGTTTACCCGGGTTCCCCTACGAGCAGTACTTC

abundance: .
v_gene: TRBV5-8
j_gene: TRBJ2-1
d_gene: .
CDR3aa: CASSIRSSVSSYNEQFF
CDR3nt: TGTGCCAGCAGCATACGATCTAGCGTAAGCTCCTACAATGAGCAGTTCTTC

abundance: .
v_gene: TRBV19
j_gene: TRBJ2-3
d_gene: TRBD1
CDR3aa: CASSAGRGLGPDTQYF
CDR3nt: TGTGCCAGTAGTGCCGGCAGGGGGCTTGGTCCAGATACGCAGTATTTT

abundance: .
v_gene: TRBV19
j_gene: TRBJ1-1
d_gene: .
CDR3aa: CASTPGGYVNEAFF
CDR3nt: TGTGCCAGTACCCCCGGGGGGTATGTGAATGAAGCTTTCTTT

abundance: .
v_gene: TRBV7-3
j_gene: TRBJ1-1
d_gene: .
CDR3aa: CASSRGGSSAEAFF
CDR3nt: TGTGCCAGCAGCCGAGGCGGGTCGAGCGCTGAAGCTTTCTTT

abundance: .
v_gene: TRBV6-5
j_gene: TRBJ2-5
d_gene: .
CDR3aa: CASSSHQETQYF
CDR3nt: TGTGCCAGCAGTAGCCACCAAGAGACCCAGTACTTC